The T cell receptor beta chain under discussion was sequenced for a study of T cells in Graves' hyperthyroidism and ophthalmopathy. Diagnoses were established using clinical symptoms, serum thyroxine and TRAb, thyroid ultrasound and orbital computed tomography. The table lists this clonotype with many counts. What was amplified from RNA transcripts were TCR beta CDR3 regions. The study used the HTBI primer set for a first-round RT-PCR of the TCR CDR3. MiXCR was run by TCRdb on the multiplex PCR reads, yielding one entry per CDR3 protein. The sample carries some 420,000 distinct CDR3 sequences, around 13% recorded once. The CDR3 totals 15 residues. Germline CDR1 is SGHTA and CDR2 is FQGNSA. Deletions cut 1 base from V and 2 bases from J, with 10 bases between.

The sequenced sample was blood. This receptor was obtained from a woman between 18 and 30 years old with Graves' hyperthyroidism. V gene TRBV7-2 combines with J gene TRBJ2-3; D might be TRBD1 (5 bases). Written as DNA, the CDR3 is TGTGCCAGCAGCTTAGTCCCGGACAACACAGATACGCAGTATTTT. Its protein product is CASSLVPDNTDTQYF.